The present entry profiles one T cell receptor beta chain with its context. The antigen is unknown. This specimen belongs to a study of T cell responses to AZD1222 COVID-19 vaccine. Germline-derived CDR1 and CDR2 are SNHLY and FYNNEI. V lost 7 bases and J lost 7, with 13 bases in between. The CDR3 loop spans 12 amino acids. Profiling relied on immunoSEQ multiplex PCR, and the TCRdb table lists in-frame clones only, not all of them. The sample consists of about 180,000 clones, 70% to 90% of them appearing once. The study's findings and limits: Females outnumbered males among donors, who were mostly white British; clonal diversity was possibly underestimated. As reported, nearly half of all spike-specific TCRs target variant regions that are unmutated.

This receptor was taken from an adult in good health. The chain recombines TRBV2 with TRBJ1-1, with a tentative D call TRBD1 (5 bases). Sequencing used peripheral blood, obtained on day 0 of AZD1222 vaccination. The CDR3 DNA follows: TGTGCCAGCAACACAGGCGCGGGTGAAGCTTTCTTT. Translated: CASNTGAGEAFF.